These 8 T cell receptor beta chains share one sample of origin, sequenced in a study of OX40 agonist ivuxolimab in advanced cancers. Produced via immunoSEQ multiplex PCR; TCRdb's table is partial and in-frame only. The sample contains about 120,000 clones, just over 90% of which appear only once. The material sequenced was CD4+ or CD8+ T cells sorted from blood, taken in a trial of the OX40 agonist ivuxolimab. The receptors were gathered from an adult with an advanced solid tumor such as melanoma, head and neck, liver or kidney cancer.

V usage is TRBV11-2 and J usage is TRBJ2-1; TRBD2 matches at 7 bases. Trimming cost V 3 bases and J 8 bases; bases outside gene matches: 10. The CDR3 runs 15 residues. Per germline, CDR1 SGHAT and CDR2 FQNNGV. CDR3 sequence: CASSFVRGSGDEQFF. CDR3 in DNA: TGTGCCAGCAGCTTTGTGCGGGGGTCGGGGGATGAGCAGTTCTTC.

On this clone: An end of the junction differs from the germline gene, which may be a read error. Here the CDR3 reads CASSLTKEKLFF. The DNA of the CDR3 is TGTGCCAGCAGTTTAACTAAGGAAAAACTGTTTTTT. V gene TRBV28 combines with J gene TRBJ1-4; D unresolved. The germline V gene has CDR1 MDHEN and CDR2 SYDVKM. This CDR3 comprises 12 residues. Full variable domain (rest looked up from reference TRBV28 and TRBJ1-4): DVKVTQSSRYLVKRTGEKVFLECVQDMDHENMFWYRQDPGLGLRLIYFSYDVKMKEKGDIPEGYSVSREKKERFSLILESASTNQTSMYLCASSLTKEKLFFGSGTQLSVL.

This clone was recorded only once. This chain connects TRBV5-6 to TRBJ1-4; TRBD1 agrees at 10 bases. The CDR3 has 16 residues. V lost 0 bases and J lost 10; bases outside the gene matches: 9. Germline V gene data show CDR1 as SGHDT and CDR2 as YYEEEE. The CDR3 loop reads CASSLGSGTGEGKLFF. CDR3 bases: TGTGCCAGCAGCTTGGGCTCCGGGACAGGGGAAGGAAAACTGTTTTTT.

This clone showed up just once. CDR3 in DNA: TGCGCCAGCAGCTTTGACGACTACCCCTACAATGAGCAGTTCTTC. It encodes CASSFDDYPYNEQFF. This chain connects TRBV5-1 to TRBJ2-1; the D gene is possibly TRBD2 (5 bases). The germline gives CDR1 SGHRS, CDR2 YFSETQ. Trimming removed 2 bases at V and 2 bases at J, with 11 bases between. This CDR3 spans 15 amino acids.

The V call is TRBV7-2, the J call TRBJ1-1; D is ambiguous. The germline V gene encodes CDR1 SGHTA and CDR2 FQGNSA. The CDR3 has 14 residues. With 1 base removed from V and 1 base from J, the gap between germline ends came to 7 bases. The CDR3 spells CASSLGEGNTEAFF. CDR3 DNA: TGTGCCAGCAGCTTAGGGGAGGGGAACACTGAAGCTTTCTTT.

The chain employs TRBV5-6 and TRBJ1-4, with D possibly matching TRBD1 (6 bases). From germline, CDR1 is SGHDT and CDR2 YYEEEE. Trimming left V 1 base short and J 7 bases short, with 14 bases between. There are 15 residues in the CDR3. CDR3 coding DNA: TGTGCCAGCAGCTTGCGAGGGGGGCGCAGTGAAAAACTGTTTTTT. It encodes CASSLRGGRSEKLFF.

This clone occurred once. The chain has TRBV6-1 and TRBJ2-2; D gene ambiguous. With 3 bases removed from V and 2 bases from J, the gap between germline ends came to 13 bases. Germline V gene lookup returns CDR1 MNHNS and CDR2 SASEGT. The CDR3 is made up of 16 amino acids. DNA of the CDR3: TGTGCCAGCAGTGAGGCTCCCGGGCCCAACACCGGGGAGCTGTTTTTT. Protein product: CASSEAPGPNTGELFF.

This clone was detected many times. The J gene is TRBJ1-2, the V gene TRBV11-2, with unresolved D. Germline V CDR1 and CDR2: SGHAT, FQNNGV. This CDR3 comprises 11 residues. Trimming took off 3 bases at V and 1 base at J, with 0 bases between the two ends. The DNA of the CDR3 is TGTGCCAGCAGCTTTAACTATGGCTACACCTTC. Residues: CASSFNYGYTF.